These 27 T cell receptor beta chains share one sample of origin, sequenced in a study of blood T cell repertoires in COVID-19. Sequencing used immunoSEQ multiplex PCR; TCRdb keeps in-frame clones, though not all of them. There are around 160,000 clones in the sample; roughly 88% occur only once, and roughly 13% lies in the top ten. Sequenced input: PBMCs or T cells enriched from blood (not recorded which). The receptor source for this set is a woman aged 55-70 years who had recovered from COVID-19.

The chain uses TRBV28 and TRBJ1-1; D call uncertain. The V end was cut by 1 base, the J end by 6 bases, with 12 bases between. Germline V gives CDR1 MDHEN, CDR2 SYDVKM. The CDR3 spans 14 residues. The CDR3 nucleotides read TGTGCCAGCAGTTTATCGGGGAGCTGGTCTGAAGCTTTCTTT. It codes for CASSLSGSWSEAFF.

CDR3 sequence (DNA): TGCGCCAGCAGCTTGGAAGGGGGCCGGGAAAAACTGTTTTTT. Protein sequence: CASSLEGGREKLFF. The chain has TRBV5-1 and TRBJ1-4; TRBD1 agrees at 7 bases. V lost 0 bases and J lost 8; bases outside the gene matches: 4. This CDR3 comprises 14 residues. Germline lookup yields CDR1 SGHRS and CDR2 YFSETQ. The whole variable domain, remainder taken from reference TRBV5-1 and TRBJ1-4, is KAGVTQTPRYLIKTRGQQVTLSCSPISGHRSVSWYQQTPGQGLQFLFEYFSETQRNKGNFPGRFSGRQFSNSRSEMNVSTLELGDSALYLCASSLEGGREKLFFGSGTQLSVL.

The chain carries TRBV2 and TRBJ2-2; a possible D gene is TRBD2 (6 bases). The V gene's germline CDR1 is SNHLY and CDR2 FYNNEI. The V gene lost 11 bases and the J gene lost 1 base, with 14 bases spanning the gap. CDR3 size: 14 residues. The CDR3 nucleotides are TGTGCCGGATCGGGGACTGAGAACACCGGGGAGCTGTTTTTT. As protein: CAGSGTENTGELFF.

CDR3 DNA: TGTGCCAGCTCACTGCAGGGTAGCGGAGAAAAACTGTTTTTT. Protein sequence: CASSLQGSGEKLFF. The rearrangement links TRBV18 to TRBJ1-4, with D possibly being TRBD1 (5 bases). The CDR3 runs to 14 residues. CDR1 and CDR2 from the germline V gene are KGHSH and LQKENI. V lost 4 bases, J lost 8 bases, and 14 bases lay in between.

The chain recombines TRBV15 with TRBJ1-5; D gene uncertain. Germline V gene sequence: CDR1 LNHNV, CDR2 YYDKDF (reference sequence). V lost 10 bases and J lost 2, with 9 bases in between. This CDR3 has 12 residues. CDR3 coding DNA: TGTGCCATCTCTCAGGGCAATCAGCCCCAGCATTTT. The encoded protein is CAISQGNQPQHF.

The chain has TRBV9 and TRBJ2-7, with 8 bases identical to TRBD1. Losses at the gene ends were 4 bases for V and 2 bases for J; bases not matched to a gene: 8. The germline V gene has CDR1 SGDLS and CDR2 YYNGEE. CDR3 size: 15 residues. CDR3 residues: CASSTQDRGPYEQYF. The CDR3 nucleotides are TGTGCCAGCAGCACGCAAGACAGGGGTCCCTACGAGCAGTACTTC.

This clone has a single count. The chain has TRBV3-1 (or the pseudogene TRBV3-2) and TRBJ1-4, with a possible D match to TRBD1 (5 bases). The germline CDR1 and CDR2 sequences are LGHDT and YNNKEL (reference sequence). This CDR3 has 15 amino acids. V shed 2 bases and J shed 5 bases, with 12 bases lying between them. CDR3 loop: CASSQRGRLNEKLFF. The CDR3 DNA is TGTGCCAGCAGCCAACGGGGGAGGTTGAATGAAAAACTGTTTTTT.

The CDR3: CASSPPTGSGETQYF. The CDR3 bases are TGCGCCAGCAGCCCACCGACAGGGAGCGGGGAGACCCAGTACTTC. The V and J genes are TRBV5-1 and TRBJ2-5; tentatively, D is TRBD1 (7 bases). Germline assignment: CDR1 SGHRS and CDR2 YFSETQ. V was trimmed by 4 bases and J by 5 bases, leaving 18 bases between them. CDR3 length equals 15 residues.

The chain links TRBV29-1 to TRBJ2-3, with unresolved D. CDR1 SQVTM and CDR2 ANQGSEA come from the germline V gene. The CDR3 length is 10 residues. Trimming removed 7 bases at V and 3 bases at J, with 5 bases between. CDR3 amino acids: CSELTDTQYF. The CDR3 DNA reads TGCAGCGAGCTAACAGATACGCAGTATTTT.

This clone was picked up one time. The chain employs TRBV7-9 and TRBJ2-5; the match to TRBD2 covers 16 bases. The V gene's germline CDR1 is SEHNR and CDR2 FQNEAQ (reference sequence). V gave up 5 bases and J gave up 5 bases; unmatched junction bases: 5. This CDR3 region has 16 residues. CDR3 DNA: TGTGCCAGCAGCCTGGGACTAGCGGGGGGGCTCGAGACCCAGTACTTC. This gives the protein CASSLGLAGGLETQYF. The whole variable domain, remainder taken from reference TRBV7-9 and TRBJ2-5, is DTGVSQNPRHKITKRGQNVTFRCDPISEHNRLYWYRQTLGQGPEFLTYFQNEAQLEKSRLLSDRFSAERPKGSFSTLEIQRTEQGDSAMYLCASSLGLAGGLETQYFGPGTRLLVL.

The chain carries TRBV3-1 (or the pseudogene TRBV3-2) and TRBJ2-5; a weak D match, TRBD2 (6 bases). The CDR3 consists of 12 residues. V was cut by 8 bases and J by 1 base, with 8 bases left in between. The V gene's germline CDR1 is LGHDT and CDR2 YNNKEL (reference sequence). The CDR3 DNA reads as TGTGCCAGCCCGGGACTCCAAGAGACCCAGTACTTC. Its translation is CASPGLQETQYF.

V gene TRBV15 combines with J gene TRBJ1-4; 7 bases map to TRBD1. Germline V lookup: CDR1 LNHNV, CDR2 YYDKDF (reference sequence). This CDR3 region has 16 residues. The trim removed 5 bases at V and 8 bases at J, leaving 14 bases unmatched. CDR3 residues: CATSRTLEGAREKLFF. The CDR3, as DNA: TGTGCCACCAGCCGAACCTTAGAGGGGGCTCGCGAAAAACTGTTTTTT. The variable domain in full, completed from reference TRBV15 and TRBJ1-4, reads DAMVIQNPRYQVTQFGKPVTLSCSQTLNHNVMYWYQQKSSQAPKLLFHYYDKDFNNEADTPDNFQSRRPNTSFCFLDIRSPGLGDTAMYLCATSRTLEGAREKLFFGSGTQLSVL.

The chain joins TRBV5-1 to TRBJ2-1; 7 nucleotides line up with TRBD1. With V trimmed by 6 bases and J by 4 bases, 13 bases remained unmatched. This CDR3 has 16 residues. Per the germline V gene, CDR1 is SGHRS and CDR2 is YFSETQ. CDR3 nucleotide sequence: TGCGCCAGCACCCGGAGTGGGACAGCTGCTTACAATGAGCAGTTCTTC. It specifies CASTRSGTAAYNEQFF.

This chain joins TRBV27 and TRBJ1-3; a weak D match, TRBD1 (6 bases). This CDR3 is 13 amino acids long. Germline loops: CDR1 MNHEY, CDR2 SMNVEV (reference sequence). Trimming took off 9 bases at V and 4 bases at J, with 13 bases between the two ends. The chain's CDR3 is CASQGTPGNTIYF. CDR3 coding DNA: TGTGCCAGTCAGGGGACCCCCGGAAACACCATATATTTT.

The CDR3: CASSWASGSQETQYF. The DNA for the CDR3 is TGCGCCAGCAGCTGGGCTAGCGGCTCCCAAGAGACCCAGTACTTC. The J gene is TRBJ2-5, the V gene TRBV5-1; TRBD2 agrees at 7 bases. Germline assignment: CDR1 SGHRS and CDR2 YFSETQ. The CDR3 length is 15 residues. The ends lost 3 bases at V and 1 base at J; junction bases unmatched: 6.

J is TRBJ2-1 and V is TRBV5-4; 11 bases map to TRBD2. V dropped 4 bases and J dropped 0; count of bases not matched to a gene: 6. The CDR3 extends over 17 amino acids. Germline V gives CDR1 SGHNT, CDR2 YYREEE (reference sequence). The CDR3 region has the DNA TGTGCCAGCAGCATAGGCACTAGCGGGAGCTCCTACAATGAGCAGTTCTTC. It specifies CASSIGTSGSSYNEQFF.

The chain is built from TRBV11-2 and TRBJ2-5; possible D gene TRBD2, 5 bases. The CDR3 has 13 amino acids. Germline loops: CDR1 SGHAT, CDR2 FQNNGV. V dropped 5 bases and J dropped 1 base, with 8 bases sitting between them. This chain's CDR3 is CASSRGVQETQYF. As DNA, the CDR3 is TGTGCCAGCAGCCGGGGAGTCCAAGAGACCCAGTACTTC.

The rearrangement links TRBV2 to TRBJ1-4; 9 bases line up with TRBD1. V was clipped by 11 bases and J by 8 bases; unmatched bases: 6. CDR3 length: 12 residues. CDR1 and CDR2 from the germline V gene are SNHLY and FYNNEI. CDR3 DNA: TGTGCCTCAAGACAGGGGGGCGAAAAACTGTTTTTT. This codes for CASRQGGEKLFF.

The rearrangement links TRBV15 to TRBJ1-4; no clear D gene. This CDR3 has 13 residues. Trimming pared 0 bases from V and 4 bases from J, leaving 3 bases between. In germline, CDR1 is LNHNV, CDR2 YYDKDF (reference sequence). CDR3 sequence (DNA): TGTGCCACCAGCAGAGATTATAATGAAAAACTGTTTTTT. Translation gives CATSRDYNEKLFF.

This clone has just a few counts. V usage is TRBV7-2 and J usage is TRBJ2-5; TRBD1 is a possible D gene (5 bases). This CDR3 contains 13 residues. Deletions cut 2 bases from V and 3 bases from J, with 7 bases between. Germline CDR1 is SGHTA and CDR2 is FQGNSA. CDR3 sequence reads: CASSLFREETQYF. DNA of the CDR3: TGTGCCAGCAGCTTATTCAGGGAAGAGACCCAGTACTTC.

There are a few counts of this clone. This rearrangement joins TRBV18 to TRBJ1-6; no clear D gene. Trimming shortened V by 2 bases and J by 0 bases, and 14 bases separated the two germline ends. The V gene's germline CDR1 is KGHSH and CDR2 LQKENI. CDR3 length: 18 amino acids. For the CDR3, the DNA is TGTGCCAGCTCACCATCCGGGAGCACTAGCTCCTATAATTCACCCCTCCACTTT. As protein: CASSPSGSTSSYNSPLHF.

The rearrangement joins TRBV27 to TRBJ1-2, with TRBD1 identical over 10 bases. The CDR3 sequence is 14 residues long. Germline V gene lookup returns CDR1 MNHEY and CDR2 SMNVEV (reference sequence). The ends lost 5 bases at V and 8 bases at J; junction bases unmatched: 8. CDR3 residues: CASSEWDRGSGYTF. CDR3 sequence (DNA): TGTGCCAGCAGTGAGTGGGACAGGGGCTCCGGCTACACCTTC.

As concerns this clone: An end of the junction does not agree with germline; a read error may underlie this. This chain's CDR3 is CASSGQGLTDEQYF. The CDR3 DNA is TGCGCAAGCAGTGGGCAAGGCCTAACGGACGAGCAGTACTTC. The gene calls are TRBV5-1 and TRBJ2-7; no clear D gene. CDR3 size: 14 residues. Per the germline V gene, CDR1 is SGHRS and CDR2 is YFSETQ.

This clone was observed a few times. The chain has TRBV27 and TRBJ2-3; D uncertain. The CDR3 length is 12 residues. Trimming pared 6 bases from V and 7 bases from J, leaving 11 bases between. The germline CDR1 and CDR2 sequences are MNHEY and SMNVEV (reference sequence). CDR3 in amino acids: CASSSAGYTQYF. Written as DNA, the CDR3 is TGTGCCAGCAGCTCCGCCGGGTATACGCAGTATTTT.

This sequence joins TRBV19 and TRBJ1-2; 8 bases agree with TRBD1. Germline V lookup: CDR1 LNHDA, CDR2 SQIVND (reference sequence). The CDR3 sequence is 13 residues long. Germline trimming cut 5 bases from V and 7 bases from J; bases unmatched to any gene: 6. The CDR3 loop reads CASSAQGAFGYTF. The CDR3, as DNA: TGTGCCAGTAGTGCCCAGGGGGCATTTGGCTACACCTTC.

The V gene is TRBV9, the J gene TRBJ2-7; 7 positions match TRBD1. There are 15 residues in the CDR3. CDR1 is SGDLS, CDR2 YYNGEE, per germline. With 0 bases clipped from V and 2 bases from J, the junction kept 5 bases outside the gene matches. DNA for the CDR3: TGTGCCAGCAGCGTAGGCCTGGACAGGCCCTACGAGCAGTACTTC. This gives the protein CASSVGLDRPYEQYF.

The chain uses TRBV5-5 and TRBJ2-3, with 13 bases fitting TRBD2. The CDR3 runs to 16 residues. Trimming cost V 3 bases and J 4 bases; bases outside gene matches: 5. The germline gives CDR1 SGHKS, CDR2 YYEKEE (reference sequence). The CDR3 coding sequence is TGTGCCAGCAGCTCCCGGACTAGCGGGAGTGCAGATACGCAGTATTTT. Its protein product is CASSSRTSGSADTQYF.